This TCR beta chain was obtained from a study of identical twins. At least ten counts were recorded for this clonotype. In TCRdb, the 5' RACE reads were re-called with MiXCR into one record per CDR3 protein. Of approximately 210,000 distinct CDR3 sequences in the sample, over 5% are singletons; the top ten hold 14% to 15%. This CDR3 has 13 amino acids. From germline, CDR1 is SGHRS and CDR2 YFSETQ. Trimming took off 5 bases at V and 5 bases at J, with 11 bases between the two ends. The sample also formed part of further work on T cells expressing NK-cell markers. That report adds: Five to seven of the donors carried dominant NKG2C+ clonotypes that took up about 1.0-7.0% of their CD8+ T cells. Topping the CD3+CD56-NKG2C+ fraction as well were these clonotypes, in a few donors.

The V gene is TRBV5-1, the J gene TRBJ2-1; D might be TRBD2 (5 bases). The specimen was CD8+ T cells sorted from blood. The clonotype originates from a woman between 18 and 29 years old in good health. The CDR3 coding sequence is TGCGCCAGCAGTCACGACTATGACAATGAGCAGTTCTTC. Its translation is CASSHDYDNEQFF.